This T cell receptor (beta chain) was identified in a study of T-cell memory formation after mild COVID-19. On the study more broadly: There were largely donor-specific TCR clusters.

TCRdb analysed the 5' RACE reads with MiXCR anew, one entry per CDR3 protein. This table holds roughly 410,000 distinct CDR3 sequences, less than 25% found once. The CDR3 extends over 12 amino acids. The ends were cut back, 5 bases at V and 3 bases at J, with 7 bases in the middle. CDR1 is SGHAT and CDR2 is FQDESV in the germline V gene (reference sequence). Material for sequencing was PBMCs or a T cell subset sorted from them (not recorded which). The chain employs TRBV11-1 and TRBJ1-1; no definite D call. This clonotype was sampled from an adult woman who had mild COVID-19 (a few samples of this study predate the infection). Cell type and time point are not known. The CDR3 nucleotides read TGTGCCAGCAGCCGGCACGACACTGAAGCTTTCTTT. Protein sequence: CASSRHDTEAFF. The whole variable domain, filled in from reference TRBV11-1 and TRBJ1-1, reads EAEVAQSPRYKITEKSQAVAFWCDPISGHATLYWYRQILGQGPELLVQFQDESVVDDSQLPKDRFSAERLKGVDSTLKIQPAELGDSAMYLCASSRHDTEAFFGQGTRLTVV.